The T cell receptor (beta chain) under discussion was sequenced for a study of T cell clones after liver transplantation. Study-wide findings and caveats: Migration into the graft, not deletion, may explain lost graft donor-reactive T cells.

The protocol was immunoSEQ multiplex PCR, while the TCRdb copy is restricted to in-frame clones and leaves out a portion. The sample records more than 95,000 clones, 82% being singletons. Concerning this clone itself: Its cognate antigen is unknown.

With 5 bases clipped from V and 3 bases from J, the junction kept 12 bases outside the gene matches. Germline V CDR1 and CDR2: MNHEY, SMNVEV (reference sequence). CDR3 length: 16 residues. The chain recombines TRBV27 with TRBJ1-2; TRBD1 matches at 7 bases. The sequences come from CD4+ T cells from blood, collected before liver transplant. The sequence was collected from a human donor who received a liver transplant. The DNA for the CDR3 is TGTGCCAGCAGTCTCCTAACCGGGACAGACGACTATGGCTACACCTTC. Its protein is CASSLLTGTDDYGYTF.